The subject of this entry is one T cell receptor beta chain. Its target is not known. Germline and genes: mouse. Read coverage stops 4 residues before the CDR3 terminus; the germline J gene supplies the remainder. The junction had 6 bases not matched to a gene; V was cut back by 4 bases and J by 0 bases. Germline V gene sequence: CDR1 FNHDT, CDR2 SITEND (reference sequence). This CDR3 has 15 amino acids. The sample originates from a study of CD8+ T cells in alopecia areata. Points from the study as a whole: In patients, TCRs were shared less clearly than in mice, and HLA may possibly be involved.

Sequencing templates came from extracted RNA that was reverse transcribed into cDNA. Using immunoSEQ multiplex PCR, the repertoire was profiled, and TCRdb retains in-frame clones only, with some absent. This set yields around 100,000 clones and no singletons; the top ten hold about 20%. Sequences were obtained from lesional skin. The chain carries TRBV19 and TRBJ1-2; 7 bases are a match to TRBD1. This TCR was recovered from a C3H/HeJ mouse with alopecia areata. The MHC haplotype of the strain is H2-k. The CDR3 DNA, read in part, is TGTGCCAGCAGTTCCCTCAGGGGGTCAAACTCC. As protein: CASSSLRGSNS. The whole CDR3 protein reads CASSSLRGSNSDYTF.